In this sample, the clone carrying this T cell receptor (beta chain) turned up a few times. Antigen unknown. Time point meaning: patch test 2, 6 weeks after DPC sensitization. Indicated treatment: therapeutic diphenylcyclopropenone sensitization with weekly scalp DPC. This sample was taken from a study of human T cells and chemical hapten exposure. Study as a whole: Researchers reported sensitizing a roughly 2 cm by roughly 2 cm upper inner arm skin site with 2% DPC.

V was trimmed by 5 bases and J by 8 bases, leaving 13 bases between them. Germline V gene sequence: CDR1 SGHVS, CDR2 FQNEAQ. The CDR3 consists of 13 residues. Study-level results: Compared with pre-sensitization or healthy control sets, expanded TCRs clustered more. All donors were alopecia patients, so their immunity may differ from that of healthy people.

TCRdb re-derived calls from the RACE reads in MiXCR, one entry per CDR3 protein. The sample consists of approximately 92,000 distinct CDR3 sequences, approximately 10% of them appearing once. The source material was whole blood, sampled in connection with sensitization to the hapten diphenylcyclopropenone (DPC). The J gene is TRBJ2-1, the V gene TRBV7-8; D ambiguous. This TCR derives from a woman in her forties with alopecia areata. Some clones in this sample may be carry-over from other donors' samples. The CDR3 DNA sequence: TGTGCCAGCAGCCCCCTTCGCGGCCATGAGCAGTTCTTC. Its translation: CASSPLRGHEQFF. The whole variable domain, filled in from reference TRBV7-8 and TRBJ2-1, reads GAGVSQSPRYKVAKRGQDVALRCDPISGHVSLFWYQQALGQGPEFLTYFQNEAQLDKSGLPSDRFFAERPEGSVSTLKIQRTQQEDSAVYLCASSPLRGHEQFFGPGTRLTVL.